The rows below give T cell receptor beta chains drawn from one sample of a study of T cells after yellow fever vaccination. TCRdb itself ran the 5' RACE reads through MiXCR, one entry per CDR3 protein. The sample lists hundreds of thousands of distinct CDR3 sequences, 21% seen once, with about 17% in the top ten. Source: PBMCs, taken less than 25 days after the first yellow fever vaccination. These receptor sequences come from a man aged 18 to 29 who received the YFV17D yellow fever vaccine. CDR3s include the opening cysteine and the closing phenylalanine or tryptophan. Fields, in order: clone size, V gene, CDR3 protein. A row's size may be missing; if present it is once, few, many or a size class.

>few|TRBV28
CASSDSGNTIYF
>few|TRBV12-3/TRBV12-4
CASSLAYHSSGNTIYF
>-|TRBV20-1
CSASRVEGGPTDTQYF
>-|TRBV5-1
CASSFPQGRGYTF
>-|TRBV5-1
CASSLAPGANIQYF
>many|TRBV18
CASSPGGTDTQYF
>few|TRBV27
CASSLSGGQWQPQHF
>-|TRBV6-1
CASRGTGYYQPQHF
>-|TRBV7-2
CASSLTFVGNSPLHF
>few|TRBV6-5
CASSYSGTKDTQYF
>few|TRBV4-2
CASSHSTRAGGGTDTQYF
>few|TRBV7-2
CASSTGTSVWGETQYF
>few|TRBV7-3
CASSLSGTLTNEQFF